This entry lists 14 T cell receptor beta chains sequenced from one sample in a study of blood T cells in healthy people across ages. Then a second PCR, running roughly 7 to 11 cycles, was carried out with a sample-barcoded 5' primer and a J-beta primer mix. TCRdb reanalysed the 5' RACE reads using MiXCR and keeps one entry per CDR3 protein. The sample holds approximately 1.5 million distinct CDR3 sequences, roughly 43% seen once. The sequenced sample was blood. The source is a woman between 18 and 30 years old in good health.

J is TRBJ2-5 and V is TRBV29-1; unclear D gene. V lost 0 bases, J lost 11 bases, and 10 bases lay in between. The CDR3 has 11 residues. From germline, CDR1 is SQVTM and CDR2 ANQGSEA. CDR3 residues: CSVEDGLGQYF. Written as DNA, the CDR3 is TGCAGCGTTGAAGATGGTCTTGGGCAGTACTTC.

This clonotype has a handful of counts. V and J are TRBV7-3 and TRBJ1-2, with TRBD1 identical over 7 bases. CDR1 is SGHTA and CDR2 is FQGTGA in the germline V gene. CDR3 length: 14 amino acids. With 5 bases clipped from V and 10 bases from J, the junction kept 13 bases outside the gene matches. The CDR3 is CASSLGGTALSYTF. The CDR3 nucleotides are TGTGCCAGCAGCCTGGGTGGGACAGCGCTTTCCTACACCTTC.

This chain's CDR3 is CASSFPMTGVVDTQYF. The CDR3 DNA reads TGTGCCAGCAGCTTTCCGATGACAGGGGTTGTCGATACGCAGTATTTT. V usage is TRBV7-2 and J usage is TRBJ2-3, with TRBD1 matching over 8 bases. The CDR3 totals 16 residues. J gave up 6 bases and V 3 bases, and 11 bases lay outside the gene matches. Germline assignment: CDR1 SGHTA and CDR2 FQGNSA.

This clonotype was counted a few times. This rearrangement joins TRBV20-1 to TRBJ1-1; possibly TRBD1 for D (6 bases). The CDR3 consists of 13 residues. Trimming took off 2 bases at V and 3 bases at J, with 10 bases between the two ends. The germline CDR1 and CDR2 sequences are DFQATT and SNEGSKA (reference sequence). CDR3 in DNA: TGCAGTGCTAGAAGGGGGTGGGACACTGAAGCTTTCTTT. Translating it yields CSARRGWDTEAFF.

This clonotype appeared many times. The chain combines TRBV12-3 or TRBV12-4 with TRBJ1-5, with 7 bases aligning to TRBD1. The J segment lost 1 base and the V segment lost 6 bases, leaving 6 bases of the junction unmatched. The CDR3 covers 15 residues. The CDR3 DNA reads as TGTGCCAGCAGCCCTCCGGGACAGAGCAATCAGCCCCAGCATTTT. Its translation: CASSPPGQSNQPQHF.

The CDR3 loop reads CASSRGGTVPPYSNQPQHF. The CDR3 DNA is TGTGCCAGCAGCAGGGGGGGGACAGTTCCTCCTTATAGCAATCAGCCCCAGCATTTT. The chain links TRBV21-1 to TRBJ1-5; the DNA was not compared with TRBD1, the D call given in the table. TRBV21-1 is deemed a pseudogene. This CDR3 has 19 residues.

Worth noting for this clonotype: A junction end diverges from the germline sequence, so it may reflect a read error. The CDR3 DNA reads TGCAGCGCCGCTTCTAGCGGGAGATCATACAATGGGCAGTTCTTC. Translated, it gives CSAASSGRSYNGQFF. J is TRBJ2-1 and V is TRBV29-1, with 10 bases matching TRBD2. The CDR3 sequence is 15 residues long. Germline CDR1 and CDR2: SQVTM and ANQGSEA.

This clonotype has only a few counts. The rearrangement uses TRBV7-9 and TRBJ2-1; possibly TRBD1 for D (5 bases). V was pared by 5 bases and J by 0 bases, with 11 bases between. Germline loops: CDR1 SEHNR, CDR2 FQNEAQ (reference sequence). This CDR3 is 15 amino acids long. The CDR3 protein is CASSPIGASYNEQFF. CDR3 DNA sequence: TGTGCCAGCAGCCCTATTGGGGCCTCCTACAATGAGCAGTTCTTC.

CDR3: CASSSRTSGGTDTQYF. The CDR3 region has the DNA TGTGCCAGCAGCTCTCGGACTAGCGGGGGCACAGATACGCAGTATTTT. The chain is built from TRBV7-8 and TRBJ2-3; TRBD2 agrees at 12 bases. CDR3 length: 16 residues. V was clipped by 4 bases and J by 1 base; unmatched bases: 3. CDR1 SGHVS and CDR2 FQNEAQ come from the germline V gene.

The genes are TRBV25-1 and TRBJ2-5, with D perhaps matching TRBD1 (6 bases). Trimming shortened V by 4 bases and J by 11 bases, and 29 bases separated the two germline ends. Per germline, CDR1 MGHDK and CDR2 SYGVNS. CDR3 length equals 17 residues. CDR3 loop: CASSGLGPGEGYREQYF. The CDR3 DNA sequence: TGTGCCAGCAGTGGACTTGGGCCAGGGGAAGGGTATCGTGAGCAGTACTTC.

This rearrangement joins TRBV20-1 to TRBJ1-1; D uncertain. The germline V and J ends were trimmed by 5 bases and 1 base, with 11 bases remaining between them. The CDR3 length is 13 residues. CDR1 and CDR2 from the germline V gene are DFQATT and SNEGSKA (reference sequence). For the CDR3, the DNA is TGCAGTGCTCGACGGTGGCGGAACACTGAAGCTTTCTTT. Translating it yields CSARRWRNTEAFF.

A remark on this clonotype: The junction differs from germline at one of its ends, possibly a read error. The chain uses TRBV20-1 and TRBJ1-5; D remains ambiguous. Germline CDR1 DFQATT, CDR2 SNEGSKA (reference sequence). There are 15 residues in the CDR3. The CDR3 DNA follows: TGCAGTACTAGAGATCGGGTAGCGGGAGAACAGCCCCAGCATTTT. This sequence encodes CSTRDRVAGEQPQHF.

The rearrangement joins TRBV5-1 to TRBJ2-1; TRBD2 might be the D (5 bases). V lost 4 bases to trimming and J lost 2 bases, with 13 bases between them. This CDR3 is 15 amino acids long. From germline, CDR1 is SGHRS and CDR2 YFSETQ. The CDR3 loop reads CASSSTLGTYNEQFF. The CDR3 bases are TGCGCCAGCAGCAGTACACTAGGCACCTACAATGAGCAGTTCTTC. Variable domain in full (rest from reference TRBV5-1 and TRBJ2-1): KAGVTQTPRYLIKTRGQQVTLSCSPISGHRSVSWYQQTPGQGLQFLFEYFSETQRNKGNFPGRFSGRQFSNSRSEMNVSTLELGDSALYLCASSSTLGTYNEQFFGPGTRLTVL.

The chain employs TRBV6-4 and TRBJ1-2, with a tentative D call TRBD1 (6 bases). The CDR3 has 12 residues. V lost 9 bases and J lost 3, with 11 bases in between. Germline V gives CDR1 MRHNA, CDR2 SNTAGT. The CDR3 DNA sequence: TGTGCCAGTCCGGGGGCCTACTATGGCTACACCTTC. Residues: CASPGAYYGYTF.